These 18 T cell receptor beta chains came from one sample sequenced in a study of patients and donors after allogeneic stem cell transplantation. TCRdb reprocessed the RT-PCR reads with MiXCR, giving one entry per CDR3 protein. The sample contains roughly 200,000 distinct CDR3 sequences, around two fifths of which appear only once. The sequenced sample consisted of blood, either unsorted or a sorted T cell fraction (not recorded which). Receptor source: a human donor who was either an allogeneic HSCT recipient or a stem cell or donor lymphocyte infusion donor (not recorded which). It is not recorded whose cells these are; they may come from a transplant donor.

This clonotype was seen at least ten times. This chain uses TRBV9 with TRBJ1-5; D not resolved. The germline V gene encodes CDR1 SGDLS and CDR2 YYNGEE. This CDR3 region has 13 residues. The V end lost 5 bases, the J end lost 4 bases, and 10 bases lay between the germline ends. CDR3 sequence: CASSVDGNQPQHF. The CDR3 region has the DNA TGTGCCAGCAGTGTCGACGGGAATCAGCCCCAGCATTTT.

Worth noting for this clonotype: A read error may account for a junction end that differs from germline. This rearrangement joins TRBV12-3 or TRBV12-4 to TRBJ2-1; TRBD2 agrees at 12 bases. The CDR3 extends over 11 amino acids. The CDR3 DNA is TGTGCCAGCACCCGAGCCGGGACTAGCGGGTTC. Translating gives CASTRAGTSGF.

The chain carries TRBV6-5 and TRBJ2-5, with TRBD2 identical over 8 bases. The CDR3 consists of 15 residues. Germline trimming cut 0 bases from V and 4 bases from J; bases unmatched to any gene: 4. From germline, CDR1 is MNHEY and CDR2 SVGAGI. The CDR3 sequence is CASSYSSGGGETQYF. CDR3 nucleotide sequence: TGTGCCAGCAGTTACTCCTCGGGAGGGGGAGAGACCCAGTACTTC.

The table lists this clonotype with a few counts. The V call is TRBV28, the J call TRBJ2-5; TRBD2 is a possible D gene (6 bases). V shed 2 bases and J shed 2 bases, with 12 bases lying between them. This CDR3 region has 15 residues. CDR1 MDHEN and CDR2 SYDVKM come from the germline V gene. The CDR3 is CASSLVGGVQETQYF. The CDR3 region has the DNA TGTGCCAGCAGTTTAGTAGGAGGGGTACAAGAGACCCAGTACTTC.

The chain links TRBV2 to TRBJ2-3; 8 bases are shared with TRBD1. The CDR3 is 15 residues long. Germline lookup yields CDR1 SNHLY and CDR2 FYNNEI. V lost 4 bases and J lost 0; bases outside the gene matches: 3. CDR3 residues: CASSGTGGSTDTQYF. The CDR3 DNA follows: TGTGCCAGCAGTGGTACAGGGGGTAGCACAGATACGCAGTATTTT.

The J gene is TRBJ1-2, the V gene TRBV6-5, with TRBD1 matching over 7 bases. The CDR3 is made up of 14 amino acids. With V trimmed by 2 bases and J by 2 bases, 2 bases remained unmatched. The V gene's germline CDR1 is MNHEY and CDR2 SVGAGI. The CDR3 DNA sequence: TGTGCCAGCAGTTACAGGGGACAGAACTATGGCTACACCTTC. Protein product: CASSYRGQNYGYTF.

This chain uses TRBV29-1 with TRBJ2-7; TRBD2 matches at 15 bases. With V trimmed by 4 bases and J by 0 bases, 4 bases remained unmatched. The CDR3 is 16 amino acids. Per germline, CDR1 SQVTM and CDR2 ANQGSEA. DNA of the CDR3: TGCAGCGTTGTAGGACTAGCGGGAGGGAACTCCTACGAGCAGTACTTC. Translated, it gives CSVVGLAGGNSYEQYF.

This chain uses TRBV29-1 with TRBJ1-3; no definite D call. Germline CDR1 is SQVTM and CDR2 is ANQGSEA. The CDR3 runs 15 residues. Trimming cost V 0 bases and J 0 bases, with 9 bases left between them. In nucleotides, the CDR3 is TGCAGCGTTGAAGACCCACGGGACTCTGGAAACACCATATATTTT. It is translated as CSVEDPRDSGNTIYF.

This clonotype was detected a few times. The chain couples TRBV29-1 to TRBJ2-3; D gene unclear. V shed 1 base and J shed 2 bases, with 13 bases lying between them. The length of the CDR3 is 15 residues. Germline CDR1 and CDR2: SQVTM and ANQGSEA. CDR3 in amino acids: CSVEGSGGNTDTQYF. CDR3 bases: TGCAGCGTTGAAGGGTCGGGCGGAAACACAGATACGCAGTATTTT.

CDR3 in amino acids: CASRATSSMNTEAFF. For the CDR3, the DNA is TGCGCCAGCAGAGCTACAAGTTCAATGAACACTGAAGCTTTCTTT. The V and J genes are TRBV4-3 and TRBJ1-1; D gene unclear. Germline CDR1 LGHNA, CDR2 YSLEER. The ends were cut back, 6 bases at V and 0 bases at J, with 14 bases in the middle. The CDR3 extends over 15 amino acids.

This sequence joins TRBV12-3 or TRBV12-4 and TRBJ2-5, with D possibly TRBD1 on 6 matching bases. V shed 1 base and J shed 5 bases, with 8 bases lying between them. This CDR3 region has 13 residues. In DNA, the CDR3 is TGTGCCAGCAGTTTAGACAGGGAGGAGACCCAGTACTTC. It yields the protein CASSLDREETQYF.

The rearrangement joins TRBV7-2 to TRBJ2-1; 7 bases match TRBD2. CDR1 is SGHTA and CDR2 is FQGNSA in the germline V gene. There are 15 residues in the CDR3. Trimming cost V 7 bases and J 4 bases; bases outside gene matches: 10. CDR3 nucleotides: TGTGCCAGCATGCGAGCGGGGCCACCATACAATGAGCAGTTCTTC. Protein sequence: CASMRAGPPYNEQFF.

This clonotype has just a few counts. V is TRBV29-1 and J is TRBJ1-2, with TRBD1 identical over 7 bases. The CDR3 runs 14 residues. The junction had 3 bases not matched to a gene; V was cut back by 0 bases and J by 2 bases. Germline CDR1 and CDR2: SQVTM and ANQGSEA. CDR3 loop: CSVEDRGLNYGYTF. The CDR3 DNA follows: TGCAGCGTTGAAGATAGGGGGCTGAACTATGGCTACACCTTC.

The table lists this clonotype with a few counts. The chain is built from TRBV9 and TRBJ1-4; no clear D. The length of the CDR3 is 12 residues. Deletions cut 4 bases from V and 8 bases from J, with 9 bases between. The germline CDR1 and CDR2 sequences are SGDLS and YYNGEE. The CDR3 is CASSPGFEKLFF. The CDR3 bases are TGTGCCAGCAGCCCCGGGTTCGAAAAACTGTTTTTT.

Of note for this clonotype: One end of the junction does not line up with germline, which may come from a read error. CDR3 sequence (DNA): TGTGTCAGCAGTCAGGCCACTGAAGCTTTCTTT. Amino acids: CVSSQATEAFF. The chain employs TRBV6-2 or TRBV6-3 and TRBJ1-1; D uncertain. The CDR3 contains 11 residues. Germline CDR1 and CDR2: MNHEY and SVGEGT.

The CDR3 DNA reads TGTGCCAGCAGCCGTAGCGGGGGGGTAGGAGAGACCCAGTACTTC. Encoded protein: CASSRSGGVGETQYF. The rearrangement uses TRBV9 and TRBJ2-5; TRBD2 aligns across 11 bases. Germline V gene sequence: CDR1 SGDLS, CDR2 YYNGEE. The length of the CDR3 is 15 residues. Trimming at V came to 4 bases and at J to 4 bases, leaving 6 bases not matched to a gene.

This clonotype was counted between two and nine times. The rearrangement uses TRBV10-2 and TRBJ1-5; D remains unclear. CDR1 and CDR2 from the germline V gene are WSHSY and SAAADI. V dropped 2 bases and J dropped 0 bases, with 8 bases sitting between them. CDR3 length: 15 amino acids. The CDR3 loop reads CASSEGRASNQPQHF. The CDR3 DNA reads TGCGCCAGCAGTGAGGGCCGGGCTAGCAATCAGCCCCAGCATTTT.

This clonotype has just a few counts. The J gene is TRBJ2-7, the V gene TRBV12-3 or TRBV12-4, with TRBD1 matching over 9 bases. Trimming removed 5 bases from V and 0 bases from J; junction bases left unmatched: 8. CDR3 length equals 16 residues. CDR3 in amino acids: CASSPNKGQGSYEQYF. As DNA, the CDR3 is TGTGCCAGCAGTCCAAATAAGGGACAGGGCTCCTACGAGCAGTACTTC.